This TCR beta chain came from a study of blood T cell repertoires in COVID-19. Study at large: PBMCs, B-cell-depleted T cells, or T cells were the source of the cDNA or gDNA that made up the material.

Germline loops: CDR1 GTSNPN, CDR2 SVGIG (reference sequence). The CDR3 has 13 residues. The trim removed 3 bases at V and 7 bases at J, leaving 8 bases unmatched. Original data processing: Scientists estimated how many nucleated cells there were by amplifying reference gene primers. The data were produced by immunoSEQ multiplex PCR, yet TCRdb's version contains in-frame clones alone and is incomplete. D and trimming were read from the DNA, whereas the V and J calls and clone size are those reported in that table. The sample consists of 200,000 to 250,000 clones, 89% of them appearing once. J is TRBJ1-2 and V is TRBV30; the match to TRBD1 covers 7 bases. Sequencing used peripheral blood. The source is a woman between 40 and 55 years old with acute or convalescent COVID-19. In nucleotides, the CDR3 is TGTGCCTGGAGCGCCAGGGGGATTAGTGGCTACACCTTC. Translated, it gives CAWSARGISGYTF.